This TCR beta chain originates from a study of control samples from healthy donors and cancer patients. Repertoires were generated with immunoSEQ multiplex PCR, while TCRdb's copy carries only in-frame clones and drops some. This sample has roughly 100,000 clones, with about 80% found just once. Material: blood. The TCR was taken from a woman aged 45-65 years in good health.

CDR3 in amino acids: CASSLEFGGRGALGYTF. In DNA form, the CDR3 reads TGTGCCAGCAGCTTAGAATTCGGAGGACGCGGGGCGCTTGGCTACACCTTC. This chain links TRBV7-9 with TRBJ1-2; weak D call: TRBD1 (5 bases). The CDR3 sequence is 17 residues long. Germline assignment: CDR1 SEHNR and CDR2 FQNEAQ (reference sequence). The ends were cut back, 1 base at V and 7 bases at J, with 22 bases in the middle.